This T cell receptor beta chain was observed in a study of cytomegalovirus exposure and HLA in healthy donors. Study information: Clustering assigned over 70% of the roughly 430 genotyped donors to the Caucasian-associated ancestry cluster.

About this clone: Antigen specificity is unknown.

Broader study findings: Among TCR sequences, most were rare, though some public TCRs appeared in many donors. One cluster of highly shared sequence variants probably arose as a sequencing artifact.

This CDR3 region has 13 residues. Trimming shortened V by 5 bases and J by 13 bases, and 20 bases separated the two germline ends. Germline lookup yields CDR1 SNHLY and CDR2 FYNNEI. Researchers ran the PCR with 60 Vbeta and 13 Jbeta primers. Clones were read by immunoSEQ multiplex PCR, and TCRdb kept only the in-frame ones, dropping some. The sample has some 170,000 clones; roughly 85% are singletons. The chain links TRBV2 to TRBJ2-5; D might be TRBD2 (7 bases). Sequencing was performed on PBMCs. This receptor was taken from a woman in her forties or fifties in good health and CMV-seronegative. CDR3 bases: TGTGCCAGCAGTCAACTCCAAGGGGGGGGACGGTACTTC. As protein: CASSQLQGGGRYF.